This TCR beta chain was sequenced in a study of cytomegalovirus exposure and HLA in healthy donors. PCR primers comprised 60 Vbeta and 13 Jbeta primers. The authors' processing: In a later analysis, the count reached some 75 million unique TCR beta chains, with 10 million to 14 million shared. The protocol was immunoSEQ multiplex PCR, while the TCRdb copy is restricted to in-frame clones and leaves out a portion. V and J calls and clone size are those listed in that table; D and trimming were worked out from the DNA. The repertoire holds about 190,000 clones, over 80% seen once, with about 6% in the top ten. Note on this clone: Its antigen is not identified.

Study findings and constraints: The study found most TCR sequences rare, yet found some public TCRs in many donors. TCR beta V- and J-gene trimming, according to a later analysis, was linked to a missense DCLRE1C variant. Earlier analysis yielded a pattern in which most TCR beta V segments were productive about 90% or about 30% of the time.

The CDR3 runs to 15 residues. This clonotype was sampled from a man in his forties or fifties in good health and CMV-seropositive. The rearrangement uses TRBV21-1 and TRBJ2-2; TRBD1 is the table's D call and was not checked against the DNA. TRBV21-1 is listed as a pseudogene. Sequencing was done on a sample of PBMCs. The CDR3, as DNA: TGTGCCAGCACCGTTGGGGACAGGGCCACCGGGGAGCTGTTTTTT. Its protein product is CASTVGDRATGELFF.